The next 25 T cell receptor beta chains were all read from a single sample in a study of OX40 agonist ivuxolimab in advanced cancers. Here immunoSEQ multiplex PCR was the method, and the copy in TCRdb shows in-frame clones only, minus some. The sample records 50,000 to 55,000 clones, over 75% being singletons. The sequences come from CD4+ or CD8+ T cells sorted from blood, collected in a trial of the OX40 agonist ivuxolimab. The source is an adult with an advanced solid tumor such as melanoma, head and neck, liver or kidney cancer.

This clone was seen a few times. The V call is TRBV5-5, the J call TRBJ1-6; 7 bases fit TRBD1. In germline, CDR1 is SGHKS, CDR2 YYEKEE (reference sequence). Trimming cost V 4 bases and J 7 bases; bases outside gene matches: 8. The CDR3 spans 15 residues. CDR3 in DNA: TGTGCCAGCAGCGACGGGGGCAGGGGGAATTCACCCCTCCACTTT. Translated: CASSDGGRGNSPLHF.

This chain connects TRBV5-1 to TRBJ2-1; 8 bases match TRBD2. This CDR3 comprises 17 residues. V shed 4 bases, J shed 2 bases, and the junction held 11 bases outside the gene matches. Germline values: CDR1 SGHRS, CDR2 YFSETQ. CDR3 sequence: CASSPLVAGGTYNEQFF. CDR3 bases: TGCGCCAGCAGCCCTCTAGTGGCGGGAGGCACCTACAATGAGCAGTTCTTC.

The chain employs TRBV30 and TRBJ1-1; no clear D gene. Germline V gene data show CDR1 as GTSNPN and CDR2 as SVGIG (reference sequence). V was shortened by 2 bases and J by 2 bases, with 9 bases between the two germline ends. The CDR3 extends over 13 amino acids. In DNA form, the CDR3 reads TGTGCCTGGAGTAAGAGGGAAAACACTGAAGCTTTCTTT. This sequence encodes CAWSKRENTEAFF.

V is TRBV15 and J is TRBJ2-7; TRBD2 aligns across 11 bases. With V trimmed by 9 bases and J by 3 bases, 1 base remained unmatched. The germline CDR1 and CDR2 sequences are LNHNV and YYDKDF (reference sequence). This CDR3 is built from 12 residues. In DNA, the CDR3 is TGTGCCACTGGGACTAGCGGCTACGAGCAGTACTTC. Translating it yields CATGTSGYEQYF. Supplemented by reference TRBV15 and TRBJ2-7, the full variable domain reads DAMVIQNPRYQVTQFGKPVTLSCSQTLNHNVMYWYQQKSSQAPKLLFHYYDKDFNNEADTPDNFQSRRPNTSFCFLDIRSPGLGDTAMYLCATGTSGYEQYFGPGTRLTVT.

In this sample, this clone turned up a few times. The chain couples TRBV28 to TRBJ1-3; weak D call: TRBD1 (5 bases). CDR3 length: 14 residues. V was shortened by 6 bases and J by 3 bases, with 12 bases between the two germline ends. Germline V CDR1 and CDR2: MDHEN, SYDVKM. The CDR3 here is CASSSGYRGNTIYF. CDR3 bases: TGTGCCAGCAGCTCAGGGTATCGTGGAAACACCATATATTTT. Combining the CDR3 with reference TRBV28 and TRBJ1-3 gives the whole variable domain DVKVTQSSRYLVKRTGEKVFLECVQDMDHENMFWYRQDPGLGLRLIYFSYDVKMKEKGDIPEGYSVSREKKERFSLILESASTNQTSMYLCASSSGYRGNTIYFGEGSWLTVV.

The chain carries TRBV11-3 and TRBJ2-3; no reliable D call. Germline CDR1 reads SGHNT; CDR2 reads YENEEA. V was pared by 6 bases and J by 2 bases, with 12 bases between. This CDR3 is 14 amino acids long. CDR3 coding DNA: TGTGCCAGCAGTGATGGAGAAGACACAGATACGCAGTATTTT. Its translation: CASSDGEDTDTQYF.

The chain employs TRBV2 and TRBJ1-1; possibly TRBD1 for D (6 bases). The germline V and J ends were trimmed by 8 bases and 0 bases, with 16 bases remaining between them. CDR1 and CDR2 (germline): SNHLY, FYNNEI. This CDR3 spans 15 amino acids. CDR3 sequence reads: CASHRVPTMNTEAFF. The CDR3 DNA reads TGTGCCAGCCACAGGGTACCGACTATGAACACTGAAGCTTTCTTT.

This clone appeared once. The genes are TRBV7-9 and TRBJ2-1; TRBD2 might be the D (5 bases). Germline assignment: CDR1 SEHNR and CDR2 FQNEAQ (reference sequence). The CDR3 has 15 residues. V was shortened by 2 bases and J by 1 base, with 9 bases between the two germline ends. The CDR3 here is CASSLTAESYNEQFF. The CDR3 nucleotides are TGTGCCAGCAGCTTAACAGCGGAGTCCTACAATGAGCAGTTCTTC.

The CDR3 nucleotides are TGTGCCAGCAGCGTTTCTGTGGGGGCGCAAGGAAACACCATATATTTT. It specifies CASSVSVGAQGNTIYF. V usage is TRBV9 and J usage is TRBJ1-3; the D gene is possibly TRBD1 (6 bases). This CDR3 spans 16 amino acids. Deletions cut 2 bases from V and 4 bases from J, with 16 bases between. CDR1 and CDR2 from the germline V gene are SGDLS and YYNGEE.

The rearrangement links TRBV15 to TRBJ1-2, with 10 bases that match TRBD1. V lost 5 bases, J lost 8 bases, and 11 bases stayed unmatched. This CDR3 spans 15 amino acids. Per germline, CDR1 LNHNV and CDR2 YYDKDF (reference sequence). CDR3 DNA sequence: TGTGCCACCAGCGGAGGTCGGACAGGGGGTTGGGGCTACACCTTC. Its translation: CATSGGRTGGWGYTF.

The chain is built from TRBV30 and TRBJ1-6, with 9 bases identical to TRBD1. CDR1 is GTSNPN, CDR2 SVGIG, per germline (reference sequence). CDR3 length: 15 amino acids. V trimming: 4 bases; J trimming: 7 bases; junction bases outside the gene matches: 8. The CDR3 loop is CAWNADRGENSPLHF. In DNA, the CDR3 is TGTGCCTGGAACGCGGACAGGGGAGAGAATTCACCCCTCCACTTT.

The gene calls are TRBV5-1 and TRBJ2-5; D is unclear. CDR1 is SGHRS, CDR2 YFSETQ, per germline. The CDR3 loop spans 14 amino acids. V lost 1 base to trimming and J lost 4 bases, with 11 bases between them. The CDR3 loop is CASSLTPPLETQYF. The CDR3 DNA sequence: TGCGCCAGCAGCTTGACTCCACCTTTAGAGACCCAGTACTTC.

The chain couples TRBV5-4 to TRBJ2-5, with 7 bases identical to TRBD2. Germline V gene sequence: CDR1 SGHNT, CDR2 YYREEE (reference sequence). Losses at the gene ends were 0 bases for V and 4 bases for J; bases not matched to a gene: 6. The CDR3 loop spans 15 amino acids. In nucleotides, the CDR3 is TGTGCCAGCAGCTTGGGTGGGGGGGGACGAGAGACCCAGTACTTC. This sequence encodes CASSLGGGGRETQYF.

This sequence joins TRBV7-8 and TRBJ1-2; D not certain. The V end was cut by 2 bases, the J end by 3 bases, with 16 bases between. The CDR3 is 16 residues long. Germline CDR1 is SGHVS and CDR2 is FQNEAQ. In nucleotides, the CDR3 is TGTGCCAGCAGCTTAAATACAGACTCAGTACACTATGGCTACACCTTC. It specifies CASSLNTDSVHYGYTF.

V and J are TRBV6-6 and TRBJ2-7; 10 nucleotides align to TRBD1. Germline loops: CDR1 MNHNY, CDR2 SVGAGI (reference sequence). The V gene end was trimmed by 2 bases and the J gene end by 6 bases; junction bases not matched to a gene: 7. The CDR3 consists of 15 residues. The CDR3 DNA sequence: TGTGCCAGCAGTTACCAGACAGGGGGCCCCTCCGAGCAGTACTTC. Protein sequence: CASSYQTGGPSEQYF.

This CDR3 reads CASSLKSGAGENIQYF. CDR3 sequence (DNA): TGTGCCAGCAGCTTGAAGAGTGGAGCGGGGGAAAACATTCAGTACTTC. The chain recombines TRBV7-2 with TRBJ2-4; TRBD2 agrees at 8 bases. With V trimmed by 3 bases and J by 5 bases, 9 bases remained unmatched. The germline CDR1 and CDR2 sequences are SGHTA and FQGNSA. This CDR3 is built from 16 residues.

This chain links TRBV7-2 with TRBJ2-1; 10 nucleotides match TRBD2. Per germline, CDR1 SGHTA and CDR2 FQGNSA. V shed 3 bases and J 1 base; nucleotides not matched to a gene: 9. CDR3 size: 18 residues. The CDR3 here is CASSFVAGGVGSYNEQFF. The DNA of the CDR3 is TGTGCCAGCAGCTTCGTAGCGGGGGGCGTCGGTTCCTACAATGAGCAGTTCTTC.

The chain joins TRBV19 to TRBJ2-1, with TRBD1 identical over 10 bases. The ends lost 6 bases at V and 8 bases at J; junction bases unmatched: 13. The CDR3 has 16 residues. CDR1 and CDR2 from the germline V gene are LNHDA and SQIVND (reference sequence). CDR3 bases: TGTGCCAGTAGCAGACTCCCGGGACAGGGGTACGATGAGCAGTTCTTC. This encodes CASSRLPGQGYDEQFF.

V gene TRBV28 combines with J gene TRBJ2-7, with D possibly TRBD2 on 5 matching bases. This CDR3 contains 18 residues. CDR1 and CDR2 (germline): MDHEN, SYDVKM. V lost 4 bases and J lost 4, with 26 bases in between. CDR3 in amino acids: CASSYPLGQEAGFYEQYF. In DNA, the CDR3 is TGTGCCAGCAGTTACCCCTTAGGGCAGGAGGCGGGCTTTTACGAGCAGTACTTC.

V gene TRBV28 combines with J gene TRBJ2-7; D not certain. V lost 3 bases to trimming and J lost 3 bases, with 12 bases between them. From germline, CDR1 is MDHEN and CDR2 SYDVKM. The CDR3 is made up of 14 amino acids. The CDR3 here is CASSFPDPRYEQYF. In DNA, the CDR3 is TGTGCCAGCAGTTTTCCAGATCCCCGCTACGAGCAGTACTTC.

This rearrangement joins TRBV18 to TRBJ2-5; D may be TRBD1 or TRBD2 (5 bases each). Germline CDR1 and CDR2: KGHSH and LQKENI. CDR3 size: 16 residues. V lost 3 bases, J lost 5 bases, and 19 bases lay in between. This chain's CDR3 is CASSPLRTRPGETQYF. In DNA, the CDR3 is TGTGCCAGCTCACCTCTCCGGACACGGCCGGGGGAGACCCAGTACTTC.

The chain uses TRBV7-3 and TRBJ1-1; D remains ambiguous. With 3 bases removed from V and 5 bases from J, the gap between germline ends came to 10 bases. Germline V gives CDR1 SGHTA, CDR2 FQGTGA. The CDR3 spans 13 residues. CDR3 DNA sequence: TGTGCCAGCAGCTTCACTTTGGGTACTGAAGCTTTCTTT. Translated, it gives CASSFTLGTEAFF. The variable domain in full, with the rest retrieved from reference TRBV7-3 and TRBJ1-1, is GAGVSQTPSNKVTEKGKYVELRCDPISGHTALYWYRQSLGQGPEFLIYFQGTGAADDSGLPNDRFFAVRPEGSVSTLKIQRTERGDSAVYLCASSFTLGTEAFFGQGTRLTVV.

This chain joins TRBV2 and TRBJ1-5; D is possibly TRBD1 (5 bases). V was shortened by 1 base and J by 0 bases, with 10 bases between the two germline ends. This CDR3 is built from 16 residues. Germline CDR1 and CDR2: SNHLY and FYNNEI. CDR3 nucleotides: TGTGCCAGCAGTGAAGGCGGGGGACTTAGCAATCAGCCCCAGCATTTT. It specifies CASSEGGGLSNQPQHF.

The rearrangement links TRBV2 to TRBJ1-2; the D gene is possibly TRBD1 (5 bases). Trimming pared 5 bases from V and 7 bases from J, leaving 20 bases between. Germline values: CDR1 SNHLY, CDR2 FYNNEI. This CDR3 region has 15 residues. The CDR3 DNA sequence: TGTGCCAGCAGTCGTTTCGAGGGGCGCCTGGGTGGCTACACCTTC. As protein: CASSRFEGRLGGYTF.

The V and J genes are TRBV2 and TRBJ2-2; D remains unclear. The CDR3 is 13 residues long. Germline V gives CDR1 SNHLY, CDR2 FYNNEI. V lost 4 bases and J lost 1, with 4 bases in between. CDR3 in amino acids: CASSGQNTGELFF. CDR3 coding DNA: TGTGCCAGCAGTGGGCAGAACACCGGGGAGCTGTTTTTT.